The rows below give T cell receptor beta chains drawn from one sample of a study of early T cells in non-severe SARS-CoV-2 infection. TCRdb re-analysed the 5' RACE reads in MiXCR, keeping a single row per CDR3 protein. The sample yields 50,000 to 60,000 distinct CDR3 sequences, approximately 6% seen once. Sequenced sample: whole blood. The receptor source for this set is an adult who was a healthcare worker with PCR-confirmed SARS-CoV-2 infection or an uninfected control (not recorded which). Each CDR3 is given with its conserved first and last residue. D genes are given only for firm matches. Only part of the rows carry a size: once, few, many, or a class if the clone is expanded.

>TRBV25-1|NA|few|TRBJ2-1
CASSEFFLRGSYNEQFF
TGTGCCAGCAGTGAATTTTTCCTCCGCGGGTCCTACAATGAGCAGTTCTTC
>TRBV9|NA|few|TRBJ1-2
CASTGTPFRDGYTF
TGTGCCAGCACGGGGACACCCTTTCGGGATGGCTACACCTTC
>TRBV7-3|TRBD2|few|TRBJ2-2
CASSPKGLAGGLYPGELFF
TGTGCCAGCAGCCCAAAAGGACTAGCGGGGGGGCTTTACCCCGGGGAGCTGTTTTTT
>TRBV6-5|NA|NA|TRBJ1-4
CASSYRQGGFVSEKLFF
TGTGCCAGCAGTTACCGGCAGGGAGGTTTCGTATCCGAAAAACTGTTTTTT
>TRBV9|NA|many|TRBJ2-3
CASSDPNTDTQYF
TGTGCCAGCAGCGACCCGAACACAGATACGCAGTATTTT
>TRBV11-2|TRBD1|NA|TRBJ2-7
CASSFHRGNYEQYF
TGTGCCAGCAGCTTCCACAGGGGAAACTACGAGCAGTACTTC
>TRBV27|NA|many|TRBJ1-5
CASSLSGTRYSNQPQHF
TGTGCCAGCAGTTTATCGGGGACACGCTATAGCAATCAGCCCCAGCATTTT
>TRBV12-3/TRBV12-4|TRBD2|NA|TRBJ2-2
CAGTAGGLTGELFF
TGTGCCGGCACCGCGGGGGGGCTCACCGGGGAGCTGTTTTTT
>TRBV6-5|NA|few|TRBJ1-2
CASARTPNYGYTF
TGTGCCAGCGCGAGGACCCCTAACTATGGCTACACCTTC
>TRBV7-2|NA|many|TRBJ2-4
CASSLSSLGSEYF
TGTGCCAGCAGCTTAAGTTCGCTGGGGTCGGAGTACTTC
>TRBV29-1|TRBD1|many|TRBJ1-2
CSVTTGENGYTF
TGCAGCGTGACTACAGGGGAAAATGGCTACACCTTC
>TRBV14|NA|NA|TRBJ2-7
CASSQDRLGSEQYF
TGTGCCAGCAGCCAAGATAGGCTCGGTAGCGAGCAGTACTTC
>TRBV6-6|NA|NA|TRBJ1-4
CASSYAAEKLFF
TGTGCCAGCAGTTACGCCGCCGAAAAACTGTTTTTT